Each of the 17 T cell receptor beta chains below was sequenced from the same sample in a study of cytomegalovirus exposure and HLA in healthy donors. Primers: 60 Vbeta forward and 13 Jbeta reverse. The protocol was immunoSEQ multiplex PCR, while the TCRdb copy is restricted to in-frame clones and leaves out a portion. The table has 150,000 or so clones, roughly 80% seen once. Sequenced sample: PBMCs. All receptors derive from a boy aged 2 to 10 in good health and CMV-seronegative.

The chain uses TRBV5-1 and TRBJ2-1; TRBD2 aligns across 9 bases. Germline V lookup: CDR1 SGHRS, CDR2 YFSETQ. Unmatched junction bases numbered 17, after V lost 4 bases and J lost 6 bases. The CDR3 runs 18 residues. This CDR3 reads CASSTNPLSGRGANEQFF. CDR3 coding DNA: TGCGCCAGCAGCACGAACCCCCTTAGCGGGAGAGGGGCCAATGAGCAGTTCTTC.

The chain recombines TRBV7-2 with TRBJ2-1; 7 nucleotides align to TRBD2. The CDR3 loop spans 16 amino acids. Germline CDR1 and CDR2: SGHTA and FQGNSA. The V and J ends lost 6 bases and 3 bases, in that order; junction bases with no gene match: 11. As DNA, the CDR3 is TGTGCCAGCAGATTCGCGGGTCTAGCGGACTACAATGAGCAGTTCTTC. Encoded protein: CASRFAGLADYNEQFF.

The chain combines TRBV7-9 with TRBJ2-5, with D unclear. The CDR3 totals 14 residues. Germline V CDR1 and CDR2: SEHNR, FQNEAQ (reference sequence). Trimming removed 0 bases from V and 0 bases from J, with 5 bases in between. CDR3 region: CASSLAPYQETQYF. The CDR3 DNA reads as TGTGCCAGCAGCTTAGCCCCGTACCAAGAGACCCAGTACTTC.

The chain carries TRBV18 and TRBJ1-1, with D hard to call. This CDR3 has 15 residues. V dropped 2 bases and J dropped 0 bases, with 10 bases sitting between them. CDR1 KGHSH and CDR2 LQKENI come from the germline V gene. The CDR3 nucleotides read TGTGCCAGCTCACCAAACTCGGGAGTGAACACTGAAGCTTTCTTT. It specifies CASSPNSGVNTEAFF.

This chain links TRBV10-3 with TRBJ2-1, with 8 bases matching TRBD1. The germline gives CDR1 ENHRY, CDR2 SYGVKD. V gave up 6 bases and J gave up 8 bases; unmatched junction bases: 9. The CDR3 runs to 14 residues. CDR3 coding DNA: TGTGCCATCAGGAGACAGGGGTCAGGGGATGAGCAGTTCTTC. Its translation is CAIRRQGSGDEQFF.

The rearrangement uses TRBV2 and TRBJ1-3; no clear D. CDR3 length equals 12 residues. With 10 bases removed from V and 3 bases from J, the gap between germline ends came to 10 bases. The V gene's germline CDR1 is SNHLY and CDR2 FYNNEI. The CDR3, as DNA: TGTGCCACCTCGGAGGTTGGAAACACCATATATTTT. Amino acids: CATSEVGNTIYF.

This sequence joins TRBV5-6 and TRBJ2-7; possibly TRBD2 for D (7 bases). This CDR3 contains 13 residues. Germline V gene sequence: CDR1 SGHDT, CDR2 YYEEEE. V dropped 4 bases and J dropped 2 bases, with 10 bases sitting between them. CDR3 protein: CASSPGGPYEQYF. CDR3 DNA sequence: TGTGCCAGCAGCCCGGGGGGCCCCTACGAGCAGTACTTC. Using reference TRBV5-6 and TRBJ2-7 for the parts outside the CDR3, the full variable domain is DAGVTQSPTHLIKTRGQQVTLRCSPKSGHDTVSWYQQALGQGPQFIFQYYEEEERQRGNFPDRFSGHQFPNYSSELNVNALLLGDSALYLCASSPGGPYEQYFGPGTRLTVT.

This clone was seen a single time. The gene calls are TRBV29-1 and TRBJ2-5; D gene ambiguous. The DNA end favors TRBJ2-7, so the J call may be wrong. The CDR3 is 12 residues long. Per germline, CDR1 SQVTM and CDR2 ANQGSEA. The CDR3 region is CSAVGGSYEQYF. CDR3 nucleotides: TGCAGCGCTGTCGGCGGATCCTACGAGCAGTACTTC.

This sequence joins TRBV10-2 and TRBJ2-1, with unresolved D. CDR3 length equals 14 residues. Trimming cost V 3 bases and J 9 bases, with 15 bases left between them. The V gene's germline CDR1 is WSHSY and CDR2 SAAADI. The CDR3 region is CASSELAVAIEQFF. CDR3 nucleotide sequence: TGCGCCAGCAGTGAATTGGCGGTGGCAATTGAGCAGTTCTTC.

The chain joins TRBV10-2 to TRBJ2-3, with D perhaps TRBD2 (5 bases). Trimming took off 10 bases at V and 5 bases at J, with 16 bases between the two ends. The germline V gene has CDR1 WSHSY and CDR2 SAAADI. CDR3 length equals 13 residues. For the CDR3, the DNA is TGCGCCACCCTTGTAGCGACCCGAGATACGCAGTATTTT. Its protein product is CATLVATRDTQYF.

This clone was observed a few times. This CDR3 reads CASSDLGGLAQNTDTQYF. The DNA for the CDR3 is TGTGCCAGCAGTGACCTCGGAGGACTAGCGCAAAATACGGATACGCAGTATTTT. This chain connects TRBV25-1 to TRBJ2-3; 9 bases map to TRBD2. The CDR3 has 18 residues. V shed 3 bases, J shed 6 bases, and the junction held 16 bases outside the gene matches. Germline assignment: CDR1 MGHDK and CDR2 SYGVNS.

The genes are TRBV13 and TRBJ2-7; a weak D match, TRBD2 (7 bases). V shed 5 bases and J shed 0 bases, with 35 bases lying between them. The CDR3 runs to 22 residues. Germline V lookup: CDR1 PRHDT, CDR2 FYEKMQ (reference sequence). The CDR3 loop is CASSTRGASEKLFERGSYEQYF. For the CDR3, the DNA is TGTGCCAGCAGCACTCGGGGGGCTTCAGAGAAGTTGTTTGAACGGGGCTCCTACGAGCAGTACTTC.

The gene calls are TRBV10-3 and TRBJ2-3; TRBD1 aligns across 8 bases. Per germline, CDR1 ENHRY and CDR2 SYGVKD. Trimming cost V 5 bases and J 1 base; bases outside gene matches: 5. This CDR3 is built from 15 residues. The CDR3 DNA sequence: TGTGCCATCAGTAAGGACAGGGCTGGCACAGATACGCAGTATTTT. Protein sequence: CAISKDRAGTDTQYF.

This clone is a singleton in its sample. The chain recombines TRBV5-1 with TRBJ1-3, with D maybe TRBD1 (5 bases). CDR3 length: 15 residues. Germline-derived CDR1 and CDR2 are SGHRS and YFSETQ. V was cut by 3 bases and J by 4 bases, with 14 bases left in between. DNA of the CDR3: TGCGCCAGCAGCTGGGGGGAAGGCTCGGGAAACACCATATATTTT. The encoded protein is CASSWGEGSGNTIYF. The whole variable domain, remainder taken from reference TRBV5-1 and TRBJ1-3, is KAGVTQTPRYLIKTRGQQVTLSCSPISGHRSVSWYQQTPGQGLQFLFEYFSETQRNKGNFPGRFSGRQFSNSRSEMNVSTLELGDSALYLCASSWGEGSGNTIYFGEGSWLTVV.

The J gene is TRBJ1-3, the V gene TRBV19, with 9 positions matching TRBD1. The CDR3 loop spans 14 amino acids. Germline CDR1 and CDR2: LNHDA and SQIVND (reference sequence). Trimming took 9 bases from V and 4 from J; bases not matched to a gene: 7. The CDR3 coding sequence is TGTGCCAGCGTGGGGACAGGGTCCGGAAACACCATATATTTT. Translation: CASVGTGSGNTIYF.

The chain joins TRBV5-4 to TRBJ1-1; tentative D call: TRBD1 (6 bases). The CDR3 length is 15 residues. CDR1 SGHNT and CDR2 YYREEE come from the germline V gene (reference sequence). Trimming shortened V by 4 bases and J by 0 bases, and 13 bases separated the two germline ends. In nucleotides, the CDR3 is TGTGCCAGCAGCCGACCCCAGGGGTTGAACACTGAAGCTTTCTTT. Its translation: CASSRPQGLNTEAFF.

The V gene is TRBV28, the J gene TRBJ1-1; D gene unclear. Germline CDR1 and CDR2: MDHEN and SYDVKM. The CDR3 sequence is 12 residues long. Trimming shortened V by 4 bases and J by 5 bases, and 8 bases separated the two germline ends. The DNA for the CDR3 is TGTGCCAGCAGTTCCAGCGATACTGAAGCTTTCTTT. Its translation: CASSSSDTEAFF.